The rows below give T cell receptor beta chains drawn from one sample of a study of T cells in Graves' hyperthyroidism and ophthalmopathy. A single record per CDR3 protein comes from TCRdb applying MiXCR to the multiplex PCR reads. In the table there are more than 250,000 distinct CDR3 sequences, 13% to 15% of which are singletons. The specimen sequenced was blood. The receptors were sampled from a woman in her forties or fifties with Graves' hyperthyroidism that later progressed to Graves' ophthalmopathy. Each CDR3 is given without its conserved first and last residue.

v_call: TRBV15
cdr3_aa: ATSRDPGTEYGYT

v_call: TRBV6-6
cdr3_aa: ASSYLAGANEQF

v_call: TRBV12-3/TRBV12-4
cdr3_aa: ASSKTAGQPQH

v_call: TRBV5-1
cdr3_aa: ASQDSRRDEKLF

v_call: TRBV30
cdr3_aa: AWSVRAPGQPQH

v_call: TRBV7-9
cdr3_aa: ASSPLWSSGYDEQF

v_call: TRBV9
cdr3_aa: ASSAWEPTGDIQY

v_call: TRBV19
cdr3_aa: ASSDGELF

v_call: TRBV20-1
cdr3_aa: SASGKGQGIHEQY

v_call: TRBV28
cdr3_aa: AGVSTSNTEAF

v_call: TRBV6-6
cdr3_aa: ASSYNRREGQPQH

v_call: TRBV2
cdr3_aa: ASSEDSGIGHEQY

v_call: TRBV2
cdr3_aa: ALHRASGYNEQF

v_call: TRBV18
cdr3_aa: ASHIMSGNTIY

v_call: TRBV5-1
cdr3_aa: ASGDGGPTYGYT

v_call: TRBV9
cdr3_aa: ASSVYQGSYNEQF

v_call: TRBV3-1
cdr3_aa: ASSRGQGANEKLF

v_call: TRBV3-1
cdr3_aa: ASSQLTSGNTIY

v_call: TRBV11-2
cdr3_aa: ASRGFGTANYEQY

v_call: TRBV28
cdr3_aa: ASSPSDLADTDTQY

v_call: TRBV27
cdr3_aa: ASSLWGRAQYNEQF

v_call: TRBV27
cdr3_aa: ASSLYGSGVTDTQY